This T cell receptor (beta chain) originates from a study of blood T cell repertoires in COVID-19. The wider study: Some COVID-19 samples were acute and others convalescent; all came from the United States, Italy and Spain. The cDNA or gDNA used as material had been derived from T cells, B-cell-depleted T cells, or PBMCs.

V dropped 0 bases and J dropped 5; count of bases not matched to a gene: 10. CDR3 length: 17 residues. Germline-derived CDR1 and CDR2 are LGHNA and YNFKEQ. Original data processing: Reference gene primer amplification in the assay estimated nucleated cell counts. Profiled with immunoSEQ multiplex PCR; TCRdb holds only in-frame clones, not every one. Clone size and V and J calls were adopted from that table, with D and trimming inferred from the DNA. This table holds 110,000 to 150,000 clones, roughly 88% found once. The rearrangement links TRBV4-2 to TRBJ1-2, with 9 bases lining up with TRBD1. The sequencing sample was made of peripheral blood. This receptor was identified in a woman aged 55-75 years with acute or convalescent COVID-19. CDR3 sequence (DNA): TGTGCCAGCAGCCAAGATTTATCCGGGACAGGGTCGTATGGCTACACCTTC. Translating gives CASSQDLSGTGSYGYTF.